The 19 T cell receptor beta chains given below trace back to one sample, sequenced in a study of T cells after yellow fever vaccination. TCRdb passed the 5' RACE reads through MiXCR, listing each CDR3 protein once. The table lists approximately 580,000 distinct CDR3 sequences, around 16% of them singletons. Sample: PBMCs, taken roughly 5 days after the first yellow fever vaccination. The receptor source for this set is a man between 18 and 35 years old who received the YFV17D yellow fever vaccine.

This clonotype was picked up a small number of times. V usage is TRBV29-1 and J usage is TRBJ1-2; D remains ambiguous. V lost 5 bases and J 6 bases, leaving 1 base between the germline ends. The length of the CDR3 is 8 residues. CDR1 is SQVTM and CDR2 is ANQGSEA in the germline V gene. For the CDR3, the DNA is TGCAGCGTTAATGGCTACACCTTC. Protein product: CSVNGYTF.

This clonotype appeared a few times. The V call is TRBV3-1, the J call TRBJ2-1; a possible D gene is TRBD1 (6 bases). CDR3 length: 15 amino acids. Trimming took 1 base from V and 6 from J, leaving 13 bases between them. Germline CDR1 is LGHDT and CDR2 is YNNKEL (reference sequence). The CDR3 loop reads CASSQGIGGGNEQFF. In nucleotides, the CDR3 is TGTGCCAGCAGCCAAGGGATAGGGGGTGGCAATGAGCAGTTCTTC.

This clonotype appeared a few times. The gene calls are TRBV12-5 and TRBJ2-1; the D gene is possibly TRBD1 (5 bases). The CDR3 loop spans 13 amino acids. The ends were cut back, 6 bases at V and 0 bases at J, with 6 bases in the middle. Germline V gene data show CDR1 as LGHNT and CDR2 as FRNRAP. CDR3 loop: CASGGPSYNEQFF. CDR3 nucleotide sequence: TGTGCTAGTGGGGGGCCCTCCTACAATGAGCAGTTCTTC. The whole variable domain, remainder taken from reference TRBV12-5 and TRBJ2-1, is DARVTQTPRHKVTEMGQEVTMRCQPILGHNTVFWYRQTMMQGLELLAYFRNRAPLDDSGMPKDRFSAEMPDATLATLKIQPSEPRDSAVYFCASGGPSYNEQFFGPGTRLTVL.

Only a few counts were recorded for this clonotype. The chain has TRBV6-2 or TRBV6-3 and TRBJ2-7; the D gene is possibly TRBD2 (6 bases). This CDR3 is built from 12 residues. The V and J ends lost 6 bases and 6 bases respectively, with 12 bases between them. CDR1 and CDR2 from the germline V gene are MNHEY and SVGEGT. CDR3 in amino acids: CASSWDSGEQYF. DNA of the CDR3: TGTGCCAGCAGCTGGGACTCGGGCGAGCAGTACTTC.

The chain joins TRBV18 to TRBJ1-1, with D hard to call. The CDR3 is made up of 13 amino acids. Germline assignment: CDR1 KGHSH and CDR2 LQKENI. V was cut by 5 bases and J by 2 bases, with 9 bases left in between. The CDR3 coding sequence is TGTGCCAGCTCAGCCCTTCTCAACACTGAAGCTTTCTTT. Translation: CASSALLNTEAFF.

This clonotype was counted a few times. V is TRBV9 and J is TRBJ2-5; perhaps TRBD2 as D (7 bases). The V gene lost 5 bases and the J gene lost 6 bases, with 23 bases spanning the gap. This CDR3 comprises 16 residues. The germline V gene encodes CDR1 SGDLS and CDR2 YYNGEE. CDR3 DNA: TGTGCCAGCAGTGACGACGGGGGGCACGGAAGAAAGACCCAGTACTTC. Translated: CASSDDGGHGRKTQYF.

This chain joins TRBV30 and TRBJ2-1, with D perhaps matching TRBD1 or TRBD2 (8 bases each). Trimming took 5 bases from V and 8 from J, leaving 22 bases between them. The CDR3 sequence is 15 residues long. Germline V gene sequence: CDR1 GTSNPN, CDR2 SVGIG (reference sequence). The DNA of the CDR3 is TGTGCCTGGCTCCCGACAGGGGCCGGGGGGGATGAGCAGTTCTTC. Translating it yields CAWLPTGAGGDEQFF.

In its sample, this clonotype was seen many times. This rearrangement joins TRBV29-1 to TRBJ2-3; a weak D match, TRBD2 (6 bases). V was clipped by 7 bases and J by 1 base, with 18 bases between them. The CDR3 is 15 amino acids. Germline V CDR1 and CDR2: SQVTM, ANQGSEA. The CDR3 DNA reads TGCAGCGCCTTCGGGGGTGGCGGGGGCACAGATACGCAGTATTTT. It codes for CSAFGGGGGTDTQYF.

The chain combines TRBV27 with TRBJ1-1; the D gene is possibly TRBD1 (5 bases). CDR3 length equals 14 residues. The germline gives CDR1 MNHEY, CDR2 SMNVEV (reference sequence). Between the trimmed V and J ends, which lost 5 bases and 3 bases, there was a span of 13 bases. The CDR3 here is CASSPTGPYTEAFF. The CDR3 DNA is TGTGCCAGCAGTCCCACGGGGCCCTACACTGAAGCTTTCTTT.

Only a few counts were recorded for this clonotype. The DNA for the CDR3 is TGTGCCAGCAGCTCCTTACTTAAGAATGAGCAGTTCTTC. Its translation: CASSSLLKNEQFF. The rearrangement uses TRBV7-2 and TRBJ2-1; D unclear. CDR3 size: 13 residues. Trimming left V 4 bases short and J 7 bases short, with 11 bases between. Per the germline V gene, CDR1 is SGHTA and CDR2 is FQGNSA.

The table lists this clonotype with a count of one. The genes are TRBV6-1 and TRBJ2-7; D ambiguous. The CDR3 covers 14 residues. Per germline, CDR1 MNHNS and CDR2 SASEGT. With 5 bases removed from V and 3 bases from J, the gap between germline ends came to 14 bases. The CDR3 region is CASSPVNPHYEQYV. As DNA, the CDR3 is TGTGCCAGCAGTCCAGTCAATCCCCACTACGAGCAGTACGTC.

The J gene is TRBJ2-7, the V gene TRBV5-5; possible D gene TRBD1, 6 bases. Deletions cut 1 base from V and 4 bases from J, with 12 bases between. The germline V gene encodes CDR1 SGHKS and CDR2 YYEKEE (reference sequence). The CDR3 has 14 amino acids. The CDR3 nucleotides are TGTGCCAGCAGCTTGCTAGGACAGTCATACGAGCAGTACGTC. Its protein is CASSLLGQSYEQYV.

This clonotype was observed at least ten times. The chain couples TRBV12-3 or TRBV12-4 to TRBJ2-3; D perhaps matches TRBD2 (5 bases). This CDR3 is 14 amino acids long. Trimming stripped 3 bases from V and 0 bases from J, with 7 bases between. In DNA, the CDR3 is TGTGCCAGCAGTTTTTCGGGGAGCACAGATACGCAGTATTTT. Translation: CASSFSGSTDTQYF.

This clonotype appeared a few times. V usage is TRBV5-6 and J usage is TRBJ2-1; D perhaps matches TRBD1 (6 bases). The germline CDR1 and CDR2 sequences are SGHDT and YYEEEE. This CDR3 region has 15 residues. V shed 2 bases and J shed 9 bases, with 18 bases lying between them. CDR3 coding DNA: TGTGCCAGCAGCTTAAGACAGGAGGACCAGGTTGAGCAGTTCTTC. The encoded protein is CASSLRQEDQVEQFF. The variable domain in full, completed from reference TRBV5-6 and TRBJ2-1, reads DAGVTQSPTHLIKTRGQQVTLRCSPKSGHDTVSWYQQALGQGPQFIFQYYEEEERQRGNFPDRFSGHQFPNYSSELNVNALLLGDSALYLCASSLRQEDQVEQFFGPGTRLTVL.

The chain has TRBV7-2 and TRBJ1-6; no firm D call. CDR1 and CDR2 (germline): SGHTA, FQGNSA. This CDR3 spans 17 amino acids. Trimming took 6 bases from V and 0 from J, leaving 15 bases between them. The CDR3 DNA is TGTGCCAGCAGATCCGTCGGGGTGAGCTCCTATAATTCACCCCTCCACTTT. It encodes CASRSVGVSSYNSPLHF.

This clonotype was observed a handful of times. The chain uses TRBV6-5 and TRBJ1-2; D unresolved. Trimming took 0 bases from V and 2 from J, leaving 13 bases between them. CDR3 size: 16 residues. Germline V lookup: CDR1 MNHEY, CDR2 SVGAGI. Here the CDR3 DNA reads TGTGCCAGCAGTTACTCGAGTAGGGATGCCAACTATGGCTACACCTTC. This gives the protein CASSYSSRDANYGYTF.

This clonotype occurred many times. The chain combines TRBV7-8 with TRBJ2-1; 8 bases align to TRBD2. V lost 0 bases, J lost 7 bases, and 11 bases stayed unmatched. CDR1 and CDR2 from the germline V gene are SGHVS and FQNEAQ. CDR3 length: 17 residues. This chain's CDR3 is CASSLASGAGGRNEQFF. The CDR3 bases are TGTGCCAGCAGCTTAGCCTCCGGGGCGGGGGGAAGGAATGAGCAGTTCTTC.

This chain uses TRBV15 with TRBJ1-1; 9 bases line up with TRBD1. V lost 6 bases, J lost 6 bases, and 5 bases stayed unmatched. The CDR3 sequence is 13 residues long. Germline CDR1 and CDR2: LNHNV and YYDKDF (reference sequence). The CDR3 DNA follows: TGTGCCACCAGGGACAGGGGCCGGGCTGAAGCTTTCTTT. Translating gives CATRDRGRAEAFF.

This clonotype has at least ten counts. CDR3 DNA: TGTGCCAGCAGCCAGCAGACAACTAATGAAAAACTGTTTTTT. It yields the protein CASSQQTTNEKLFF. This chain joins TRBV4-2 and TRBJ1-4; D unclear. Germline values: CDR1 LGHNA, CDR2 YNFKEQ. The V end was cut by 3 bases, the J end by 0 bases, with 5 bases between. The CDR3 totals 14 residues.